The next 6 T cell receptor beta chains were all read from a single sample in a study of shared clonotypes between healthy human individuals. Sequencing used immunoSEQ multiplex PCR; TCRdb keeps in-frame clones, though not all of them. This table has 600,000 to 700,000 clones, approximately 73% appearing once. The sequencing sample was made of memory CD4+ T cells sorted from blood. The subset denotes: CD45RA-negative fraction. Every receptor here comes from a woman in her 30s in good health.

This clone was counted only a few times. The chain uses TRBV28 and TRBJ2-7; 9 nucleotides agree with TRBD1. Unmatched junction bases numbered 8, after V lost 7 bases and J lost 4 bases. CDR3 length equals 14 residues. Germline CDR1 reads MDHEN; CDR2 reads SYDVKM. This CDR3 reads CASKGGQGRYEQYF. The CDR3 bases are TGTGCCAGCAAAGGGGGACAGGGCCGATACGAGCAGTACTTC.

J is TRBJ2-5 and V is TRBV10-3; D gene ambiguous. CDR1 and CDR2 (germline): ENHRY, SYGVKD. V lost 3 bases and J lost 4, with 9 bases in between. This CDR3 is 13 amino acids long. The CDR3, as DNA: TGTGCCATCAGTGACCGTCTTGGAGAGACCCAGTACTTC. As protein: CAISDRLGETQYF.

This sequence joins TRBV6-1 and TRBJ2-1; 7 bases line up with TRBD2. V gave up 3 bases and J gave up 8 bases; unmatched junction bases: 10. Per the germline V gene, CDR1 is MNHNS and CDR2 is SASEGT. The CDR3 is 15 residues long. The CDR3 here is CASSESGIRRDEQFF. CDR3 DNA: TGTGCCAGCAGTGAGAGCGGGATAAGGCGGGATGAGCAGTTCTTC.

On this clone: A much larger clone differs from this one at a single base, so this may be a read error. This sequence joins TRBV6-5 and TRBJ1-1, with D perhaps TRBD1 (6 bases). Trimming took 6 bases from V and 1 from J, leaving 9 bases between them. Germline-derived CDR1 and CDR2 are MNHEY and SVGAGI. CDR3 length: 13 amino acids. The CDR3: CASSLQGNTEAFF. The CDR3 DNA follows: TGTGCCAGCAGCTTACAGGGGAACACTGAAGCTTTCTTT.

This clone occurred a few times. This rearrangement joins TRBV5-1 to TRBJ2-5, with 9 bases fitting TRBD1. V shed 4 bases and J 5 bases; nucleotides not matched to a gene: 9. The CDR3 is 15 residues long. In germline, CDR1 is SGHRS, CDR2 YFSETQ. The DNA for the CDR3 is TGCGCCAGCAGCCCCGCACAGGGGGCGATGGAGACCCAGTACTTC. Its protein product is CASSPAQGAMETQYF.

This clone was seen a few times. J is TRBJ1-2 and V is TRBV10-3; 7 nucleotides align to TRBD1. Per germline, CDR1 ENHRY and CDR2 SYGVKD. V shed 6 bases and J 2 bases; nucleotides not matched to a gene: 3. This CDR3 has 13 amino acids. CDR3 in DNA: TGTGCCATCAGCGAGGGACAGAACTATGGCTACACCTTC. It translates to CAISEGQNYGYTF.